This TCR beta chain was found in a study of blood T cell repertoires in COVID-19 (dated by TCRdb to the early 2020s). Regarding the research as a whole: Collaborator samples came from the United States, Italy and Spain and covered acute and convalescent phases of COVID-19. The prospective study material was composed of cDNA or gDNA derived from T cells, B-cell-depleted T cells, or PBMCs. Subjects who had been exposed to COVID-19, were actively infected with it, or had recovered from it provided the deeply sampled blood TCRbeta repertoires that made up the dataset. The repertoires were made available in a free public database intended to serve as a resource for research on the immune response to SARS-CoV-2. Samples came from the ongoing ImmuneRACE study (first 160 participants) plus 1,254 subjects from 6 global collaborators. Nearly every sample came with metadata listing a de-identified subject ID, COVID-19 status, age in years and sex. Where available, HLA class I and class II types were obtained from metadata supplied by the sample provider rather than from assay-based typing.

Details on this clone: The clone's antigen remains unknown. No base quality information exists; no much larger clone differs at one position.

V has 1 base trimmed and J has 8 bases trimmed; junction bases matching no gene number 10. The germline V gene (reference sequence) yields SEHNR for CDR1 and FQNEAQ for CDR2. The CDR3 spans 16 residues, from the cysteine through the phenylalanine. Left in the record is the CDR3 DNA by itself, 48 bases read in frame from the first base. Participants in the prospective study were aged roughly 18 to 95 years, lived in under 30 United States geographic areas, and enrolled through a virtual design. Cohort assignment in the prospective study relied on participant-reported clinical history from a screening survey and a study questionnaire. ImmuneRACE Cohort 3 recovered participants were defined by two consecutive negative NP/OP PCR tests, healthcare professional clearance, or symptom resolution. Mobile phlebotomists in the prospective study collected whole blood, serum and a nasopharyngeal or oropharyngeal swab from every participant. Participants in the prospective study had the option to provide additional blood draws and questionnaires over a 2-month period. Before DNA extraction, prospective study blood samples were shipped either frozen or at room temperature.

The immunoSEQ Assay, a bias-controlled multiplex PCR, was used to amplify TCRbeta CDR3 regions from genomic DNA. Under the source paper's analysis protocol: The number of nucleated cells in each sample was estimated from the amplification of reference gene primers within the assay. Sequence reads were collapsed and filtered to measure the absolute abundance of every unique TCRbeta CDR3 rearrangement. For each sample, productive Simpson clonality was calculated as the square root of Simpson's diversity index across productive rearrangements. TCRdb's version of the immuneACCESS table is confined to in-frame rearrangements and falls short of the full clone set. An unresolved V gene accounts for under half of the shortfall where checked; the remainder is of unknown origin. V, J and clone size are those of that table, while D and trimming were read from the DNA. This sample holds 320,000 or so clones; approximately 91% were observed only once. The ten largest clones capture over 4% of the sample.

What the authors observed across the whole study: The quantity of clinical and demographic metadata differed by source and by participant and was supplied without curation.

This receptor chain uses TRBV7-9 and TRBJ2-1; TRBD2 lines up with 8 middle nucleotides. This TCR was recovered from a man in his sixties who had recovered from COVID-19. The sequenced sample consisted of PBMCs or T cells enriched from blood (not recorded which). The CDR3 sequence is CASSLGLAGAVHEQFF. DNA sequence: TGTGCCAGCAGCTTAGGTCTAGCGGGTGCAGTCCATGAGCAGTTCTTC.